Below are 29 T cell receptor beta chains sequenced from a single sample in a study of T cell responses to AZD1222 COVID-19 vaccine. Sequenced by immunoSEQ multiplex PCR; TCRdb stores in-frame clones only, minus some. This table has roughly 140,000 clones, just under 95% appearing once. The source material was peripheral blood, sampled on day 0 of AZD1222 vaccination. The receptors shown here come from an adult in good health.

The gene calls are TRBV9 and TRBJ2-5, with 9 bases that match TRBD2. This CDR3 contains 17 residues. Germline values: CDR1 SGDLS, CDR2 YYNGEE. V was clipped by 0 bases and J by 0 bases; unmatched bases: 6. The CDR3 here is CASSVAAGGLYQETQYF. Here the CDR3 DNA reads TGTGCCAGCAGCGTAGCGGCGGGAGGGCTTTACCAAGAGACCCAGTACTTC.

V gene TRBV5-4 combines with J gene TRBJ2-7; D not certain. CDR3 length: 12 amino acids. Trimming left V 1 base short and J 4 bases short, with 6 bases between. Germline CDR1 SGHNT, CDR2 YYREEE (reference sequence). For the CDR3, the DNA is TGTGCCAGCAGCTTGTGGAGTTACGAGCAGTACTTC. Translation gives CASSLWSYEQYF.

This sequence joins TRBV3-1 (or the pseudogene TRBV3-2) and TRBJ1-1, with D possibly matching TRBD1 (5 bases). The V end was cut by 0 bases, the J end by 2 bases, with 10 bases between. This CDR3 is built from 15 residues. CDR1 and CDR2 (germline): LGHDT, YNNKEL (reference sequence). The CDR3 loop is CASSQDLGTNTEAFF. The CDR3 region has the DNA TGTGCCAGCAGCCAAGATTTGGGGACTAACACTGAAGCTTTCTTT.

The chain employs TRBV25-1 and TRBJ1-6; TRBD1 might be the D (5 bases). V lost 2 bases to trimming and J lost 4 bases, with 9 bases between them. The length of the CDR3 is 15 residues. Per germline, CDR1 MGHDK and CDR2 SYGVNS. The CDR3 sequence is CASSEGTGYNSPLHF. The CDR3 nucleotides read TGTGCCAGCAGTGAAGGGACGGGATATAATTCACCCCTCCACTTT.

This rearrangement joins TRBV5-1 to TRBJ2-5, with 7 bases that match TRBD2. V trimming: 3 bases; J trimming: 2 bases; junction bases outside the gene matches: 7. Germline V gives CDR1 SGHRS, CDR2 YFSETQ. This CDR3 region has 15 residues. CDR3 nucleotides: TGCGCCAGCAGCTGGTCACTAGCGAGACAAGAGACCCAGTACTTC. This translates into CASSWSLARQETQYF.

The chain has TRBV24-1 and TRBJ2-5; TRBD2 aligns across 7 bases. J was trimmed by 6 bases and V by 6 bases; bases with no gene match: 6. The CDR3 sequence is 13 residues long. Germline lookup yields CDR1 KGHDR and CDR2 SFDVKD. The CDR3 region is CATSFGGEKTQYF. The DNA for the CDR3 is TGTGCCACCAGTTTTGGGGGGGAGAAGACCCAGTACTTC.

J is TRBJ1-5 and V is TRBV7-9; TRBD1 aligns across 9 bases. Trimming cost V 3 bases and J 5 bases; bases outside gene matches: 5. CDR1 and CDR2 from the germline V gene are SEHNR and FQNEAQ (reference sequence). There are 15 residues in the CDR3. The CDR3 region is CASSLGDRDHQPQHF. The CDR3 bases are TGTGCCAGCAGCTTGGGGGACAGGGACCATCAGCCCCAGCATTTT.

The chain employs TRBV19 and TRBJ2-7; TRBD1 might be the D (5 bases). With 4 bases removed from V and 3 bases from J, the gap between germline ends came to 16 bases. The germline V gene has CDR1 LNHDA and CDR2 SQIVND (reference sequence). CDR3 size: 15 residues. In DNA, the CDR3 is TGTGCCAGTAGTACCTCGCCAGGGTATGACTACGAGCAGTACTTC. Translating gives CASSTSPGYDYEQYF.

This sequence joins TRBV5-4 and TRBJ2-1; TRBD2 agrees at 7 bases. This CDR3 has 15 amino acids. With 4 bases clipped from V and 0 bases from J, the junction kept 4 bases outside the gene matches. Germline loops: CDR1 SGHNT, CDR2 YYREEE (reference sequence). The CDR3 region has the DNA TGTGCCAGCAGCCACGGGGACTACTCCTACAATGAGCAGTTCTTC. This codes for CASSHGDYSYNEQFF.

The chain joins TRBV14 to TRBJ1-1; D uncertain. The length of the CDR3 is 11 residues. Per the germline V gene, CDR1 is SGHDN and CDR2 is FVKESK. The germline V and J ends were trimmed by 1 base and 9 bases, with 6 bases remaining between them. For the CDR3, the DNA is TGTGCCAGCAGCCAAGGTGGAAAAGCTTTCTTT. This sequence encodes CASSQGGKAFF.

The chain couples TRBV6-5 to TRBJ2-5; the D gene is possibly TRBD1 (6 bases). Trimming cost V 2 bases and J 3 bases, with 13 bases left between them. CDR1 and CDR2 (germline): MNHEY, SVGAGI. This CDR3 contains 15 residues. In nucleotides, the CDR3 is TGTGCCAGCAGTTACGAGCCAGGGGCCAAAGAGACCCAGTACTTC. Its translation: CASSYEPGAKETQYF.

V is TRBV6-5 and J is TRBJ1-6, with unresolved D. The CDR3 has 15 amino acids. The germline V and J ends were trimmed by 6 bases and 6 bases, with 15 bases remaining between them. The germline V gene has CDR1 MNHEY and CDR2 SVGAGI. CDR3 DNA: TGTGCCAGCAGGGGAGGAGGTAGCGGTAATTCACCCCTCCACTTT. Amino acid sequence: CASRGGGSGNSPLHF.

About this clone: Germline is not matched at one junction end, which may reflect a read error. The CDR3 loop is CASRLGSGANVLTF. CDR3 bases: TGTGCCAGCAGGTTAGGGAGTGGGGCCAACGTCCTGACTTTC. The rearrangement joins TRBV7-9 to TRBJ2-6; a possible D gene is TRBD2 (5 bases). The germline gives CDR1 SEHNR, CDR2 FQNEAQ (reference sequence). The CDR3 is made up of 14 amino acids.

DNA for the CDR3: TGTGCCACCAGGGAGGGCGGTTCCTACAATGAGCAGTTCTTC. This translates into CATREGGSYNEQFF. This chain connects TRBV5-4 to TRBJ2-1, with 7 bases matching TRBD2. V dropped 9 bases and J dropped 1; count of bases not matched to a gene: 7. The CDR3 spans 14 residues. In germline, CDR1 is SGHNT, CDR2 YYREEE (reference sequence). The variable domain in full, with the rest retrieved from reference TRBV5-4 and TRBJ2-1, is ETGVTQSPTHLIKTRGQQVTLRCSSQSGHNTVSWYQQALGQGPQFIFQYYREEENGRGNFPPRFSGLQFPNYSSELNVNALELDDSALYLCATREGGSYNEQFFGPGTRLTVL.

The rearrangement uses TRBV6-1 and TRBJ1-3, with TRBD1 matching 8 bases. The CDR3 has 15 amino acids. Germline trimming cut 0 bases from V and 8 bases from J; bases unmatched to any gene: 6. CDR1 and CDR2 from the germline V gene are MNHNS and SASEGT. The CDR3 region has the DNA TGTGCCAGCAGTGAAGCGCTGGACAGGGTGCACACCATATATTTT. Protein sequence: CASSEALDRVHTIYF.

V usage is TRBV5-4 and J usage is TRBJ2-3, with D maybe TRBD1 (6 bases). The CDR3 has 14 residues. V dropped 4 bases and J dropped 4 bases, with 13 bases sitting between them. Germline V gene sequence: CDR1 SGHNT, CDR2 YYREEE (reference sequence). As DNA, the CDR3 is TGTGCCAGCAGCCCTCGGGACAAGGCAGATACGCAGTATTTT. Amino acids: CASSPRDKADTQYF. Together with reference TRBV5-4 and TRBJ2-3, the CDR3 gives the full variable domain: ETGVTQSPTHLIKTRGQQVTLRCSSQSGHNTVSWYQQALGQGPQFIFQYYREEENGRGNFPPRFSGLQFPNYSSELNVNALELDDSALYLCASSPRDKADTQYFGPGTRLTVL.

The rearrangement links TRBV29-1 to TRBJ1-1; no clear D. The CDR3 contains 13 residues. From germline, CDR1 is SQVTM and CDR2 ANQGSEA. V shed 4 bases and J shed 7 bases, with 16 bases lying between them. This chain's CDR3 is CSVVKGRANEAFF. The CDR3 DNA reads as TGCAGCGTTGTAAAGGGTCGGGCTAATGAAGCTTTCTTT.

This chain joins TRBV23-1 and TRBJ2-7, with D uncertain. TRBV23-1 is noted as an ORF with a role that remains uncertain. Trimming left V 0 bases short and J 4 bases short, with 10 bases between. The CDR3 totals 14 residues. The CDR3 DNA sequence: TGCGCCAGCAGTCAATCGAGTGGCCGGTACGAGCAGTACTTC. This codes for CASSQSSGRYEQYF.

This CDR3 is CASNRQPTEAFF. The CDR3 DNA reads as TGTGCCAGCAACCGACAGCCCACTGAAGCTTTCTTT. The V and J genes are TRBV2 and TRBJ1-1, with a possible D match to TRBD1 (5 bases). The V and J ends lost 7 bases and 4 bases respectively, with 10 bases between them. CDR1 and CDR2 (germline): SNHLY, FYNNEI. CDR3 length: 12 residues.

The chain has TRBV5-4 and TRBJ2-7; D could derive from TRBD1 or TRBD2 (10 bases each). Per germline, CDR1 SGHNT and CDR2 YYREEE (reference sequence). CDR3 size: 20 residues. Between the trimmed V and J ends, which lost 4 bases and 0 bases, there was a span of 29 bases. The CDR3 sequence: CASSPGTGVHSGRSSYEQYF. DNA for the CDR3: TGTGCCAGCAGCCCCGGGACAGGGGTGCATAGCGGGAGGAGCTCCTACGAGCAGTACTTC.

The CDR3 sequence: CASSERGGQSYGYTF. In nucleotides, the CDR3 is TGTGCCAGCAGTGAAAGGGGGGGGCAGAGCTATGGCTACACCTTC. V gene TRBV6-1 combines with J gene TRBJ1-2; D is possibly TRBD1 (6 bases). Germline CDR1 and CDR2: MNHNS and SASEGT. V lost 2 bases and J lost 4, with 14 bases in between. The CDR3 is made up of 15 amino acids.

The rearrangement links TRBV15 to TRBJ2-3; no reliable D call. Germline-derived CDR1 and CDR2 are LNHNV and YYDKDF (reference sequence). This CDR3 spans 16 amino acids. V dropped 0 bases and J dropped 3 bases, with 13 bases sitting between them. The CDR3 reads CATSREAAPRTDTQYF. The CDR3 nucleotides read TGTGCCACCAGCAGAGAGGCGGCCCCGAGGACAGATACGCAGTATTTT.

The V gene is TRBV15, the J gene TRBJ1-4; TRBD1 might be the D (5 bases). Looked up from germline, CDR1 is LNHNV and CDR2 is YYDKDF (reference sequence). This CDR3 is 15 amino acids long. The V gene lost 5 bases and the J gene lost 8 bases, with 18 bases spanning the gap. CDR3 DNA: TGTGCCACCAGCGCTGGGACCAGGGAAGGAGAAAAACTGTTTTTT. Translating it yields CATSAGTREGEKLFF.

This clone was picked up one time. The chain joins TRBV7-3 to TRBJ2-2; D gene unclear. V lost 5 bases and J lost 6, with 7 bases in between. The CDR3 has 12 residues. Germline assignment: CDR1 SGHTA and CDR2 FQGTGA. As DNA, the CDR3 is TGTGCCAGCAGCCTGTTACCCGGGGAGCTGTTTTTT. Its protein is CASSLLPGELFF.

In this sample, this clone turned up once. The chain recombines TRBV25-1 with TRBJ1-4; weak D call: TRBD1 (5 bases). Trimming removed 6 bases at V and 5 bases at J, with 19 bases between. Germline lookup yields CDR1 MGHDK and CDR2 SYGVNS. This CDR3 is built from 16 residues. The CDR3 here is CASSALGHGQNEKLFF. CDR3 nucleotides: TGTGCCAGCAGCGCCCTTGGACATGGCCAGAATGAAAAACTGTTTTTT.

This chain connects TRBV27 to TRBJ2-7; possible D gene TRBD1, 5 bases. Trimming took 0 bases from V and 4 from J, leaving 13 bases between them. The CDR3 length is 15 residues. From germline, CDR1 is MNHEY and CDR2 SMNVEV (reference sequence). CDR3 residues: CASSLSAGQDYEQYF. DNA for the CDR3: TGTGCCAGCAGTTTATCCGCAGGGCAGGATTACGAGCAGTACTTC.

The V call is TRBV2, the J call TRBJ1-5, with no clear D. The germline CDR1 and CDR2 sequences are SNHLY and FYNNEI. This CDR3 has 14 amino acids. V gave up 6 bases and J gave up 2 bases, with 11 bases separating them. CDR3 in DNA: TGTGCCAGCAGCGATAAACTAGGCAATCAGCCCCAGCATTTT. Its protein is CASSDKLGNQPQHF.

The V gene is TRBV28, the J gene TRBJ2-2; 7 bases align to TRBD1. This CDR3 is built from 17 residues. V gave up 3 bases and J gave up 1 base; unmatched junction bases: 8. Germline lookup yields CDR1 MDHEN and CDR2 SYDVKM. The CDR3 sequence is CASSFGDTGVNTGELFF. DNA for the CDR3: TGTGCCAGCAGTTTTGGGGATACAGGGGTGAACACCGGGGAGCTGTTTTTT.

This clone was seen a few times. This chain joins TRBV3-1 (or the pseudogene TRBV3-2) and TRBJ2-3, with a possible D match to TRBD2 (5 bases). Trimming took off 0 bases at V and 2 bases at J, with 12 bases between the two ends. The CDR3 extends over 16 amino acids. Germline V gene sequence: CDR1 LGHDT, CDR2 YNNKEL (reference sequence). The CDR3 coding sequence is TGTGCCAGCAGCCAAGAACCCGGACTCGACACAGATACGCAGTATTTT. It translates to CASSQEPGLDTDTQYF.